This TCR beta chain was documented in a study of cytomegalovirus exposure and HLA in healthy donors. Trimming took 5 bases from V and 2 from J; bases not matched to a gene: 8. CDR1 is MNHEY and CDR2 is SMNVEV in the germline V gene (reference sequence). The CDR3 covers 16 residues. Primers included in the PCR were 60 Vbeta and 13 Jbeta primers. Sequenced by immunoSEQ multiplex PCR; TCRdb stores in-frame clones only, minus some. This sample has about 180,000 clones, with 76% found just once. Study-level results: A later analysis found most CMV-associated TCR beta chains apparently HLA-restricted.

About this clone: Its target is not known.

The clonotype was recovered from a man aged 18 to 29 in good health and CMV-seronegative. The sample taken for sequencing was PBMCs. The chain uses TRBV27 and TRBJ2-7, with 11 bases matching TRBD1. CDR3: CASSLGGTGGPYEQYF. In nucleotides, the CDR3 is TGTGCCAGCAGTCTAGGCGGGACAGGGGGACCCTACGAGCAGTACTTC.